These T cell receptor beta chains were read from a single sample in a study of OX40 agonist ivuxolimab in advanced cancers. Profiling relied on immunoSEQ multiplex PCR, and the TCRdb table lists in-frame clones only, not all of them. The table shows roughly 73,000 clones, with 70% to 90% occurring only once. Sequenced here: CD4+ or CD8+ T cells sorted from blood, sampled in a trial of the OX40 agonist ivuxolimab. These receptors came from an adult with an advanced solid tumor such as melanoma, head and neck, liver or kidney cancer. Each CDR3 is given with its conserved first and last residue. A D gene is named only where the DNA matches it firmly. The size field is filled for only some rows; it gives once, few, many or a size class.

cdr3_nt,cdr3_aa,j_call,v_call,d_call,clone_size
TGTGCCAGCAGACCCTCGACAGGGATCGGCTCCTACGAGCAGTACTTC,CASRPSTGIGSYEQYF,TRBJ2-7,TRBV28,TRBD1,NA
TGCGCCAGCAGCCAAGTATTAGGGGCGGGCACCGGGGAGCTGTTTTTT,CASSQVLGAGTGELFF,TRBJ2-2,TRBV4-1,NA,once
TGTGCCAGCAGTAAGGGGCGGGAGCGGATTGCAGATACGCAGTATTTT,CASSKGRERIADTQYF,TRBJ2-3,TRBV27,TRBD2,NA
TGCGCCAGCAGTGAGTCCCGCACCAAATCTGGAAACACCATATATTTT,CASSESRTKSGNTIYF,TRBJ1-3,TRBV10-2,NA,NA
TGTGCCTGGGGCCCCGGGGGGGATACGCAGTATTTT,CAWGPGGDTQYF,TRBJ2-3,TRBV30,TRBD2,NA
TGTGCCAGCAGCTCGTGGGGGGGGACAGGGAATGAAAAACTGTTTTTT,CASSSWGGTGNEKLFF,TRBJ1-4,TRBV7-2,TRBD1,once
TGTGCCAGCACGGCCAAATTTACTGAAGCTTTCTTT,CASTAKFTEAFF,TRBJ1-1,TRBV27,NA,NA
TGTGCCAGCAGCTCCGGACTAGCGGGGGGCCGGTTCTTC,CASSSGLAGGRFF,TRBJ2-1,TRBV7-3,TRBD2,NA
TGCGCCAGCAGTGCAATAAAGAACACTGAAGCTTTCTTT,CASSAIKNTEAFF,TRBJ1-1,TRBV10-1,NA,NA
TGTGCCAGCAGCTTAGGGGCCGTCGGTGAGCAGTTCTTC,CASSLGAVGEQFF,TRBJ2-1,TRBV7-9,NA,NA
TGTGCCAGCAGTGAACCGGGACGCGCGACAGATACGCAGTATTTT,CASSEPGRATDTQYF,TRBJ2-3,TRBV25-1,NA,once
TGTGCCAGCAGGTCCGAGGGCGAGCAGTACTTC,CASRSEGEQYF,TRBJ2-7,TRBV6-6,NA,NA
TGTGCCAGTAGTACCCGGGACTCCTATGGCTACACCTTC,CASSTRDSYGYTF,TRBJ1-2,TRBV19,NA,few
TGTGCCTGGAGTGTACTTTTGTCGCAATCCTCTGGAAACACCATATATTTT,CAWSVLLSQSSGNTIYF,TRBJ1-3,TRBV30,NA,NA
TGTGCCAGCAGTGAAAACAGGGTGGTCAATCAGCCCCAGCATTTT,CASSENRVVNQPQHF,TRBJ1-5,TRBV2,NA,NA
TGTGCCAGCAGCTTGCGCGCACAGGGGGCCTACGAGCAGTACTTC,CASSLRAQGAYEQYF,TRBJ2-7,TRBV7-8,TRBD1,NA
TGTGCCAGCAACTCAGGGGAGGGAGAGACCCAGTACTTC,CASNSGEGETQYF,TRBJ2-5,TRBV11-2,NA,NA